The following is a T cell receptor beta chain sequence with its context. This sample stems from a study of blood T cell repertoires in COVID-19. About the study: Italy, Spain and the United States were the sources of the convalescent and acute COVID-19 samples. In each case, the material was cDNA or gDNA derived from T cells, B-cell-depleted T cells, or PBMCs.

Per the study methods: How many nucleated cells were present was estimated from reference gene primer amplification. Clones were sequenced by immunoSEQ multiplex PCR, and TCRdb holds only the in-frame ones, with some missing. V and J calls and clone size are those listed in that table; D and trimming were worked out from the DNA. The table lists around 140,000 clones, about 81% of them singletons. V trimming: 0 bases; J trimming: 5 bases; junction bases outside the gene matches: 4. Germline lookup yields CDR1 SGDLS and CDR2 YYNGEE. This CDR3 region has 15 residues. V usage is TRBV9 and J usage is TRBJ2-5; TRBD1 matches at 10 bases. This receptor was obtained from a woman older than 75 with acute or convalescent COVID-19. Sequencing was done on a sample of peripheral blood. CDR3 loop: CASSVGQGAWETQYF. The CDR3 nucleotides read TGTGCCAGCAGCGTAGGACAGGGGGCGTGGGAGACCCAGTACTTC.